The 32 T cell receptor beta chains in this list originate from one sample, sequenced in a study of cytomegalovirus exposure and HLA in healthy donors. The PCR employed 60 Vbeta primers together with 13 Jbeta primers. Measured with immunoSEQ multiplex PCR; TCRdb has only the in-frame clones, and not every one. The sample shows 90,000 to 150,000 clones, nearly 80% of them seen only once. Sequences were obtained from PBMCs. Receptors originate from a woman aged 25 to 39 in good health and CMV-seropositive.

The CDR3 here is CASSRTGSTNEKLFF. The CDR3 region has the DNA TGCGCCAGCAGCCGAACAGGGAGCACTAATGAAAAACTGTTTTTT. The genes are TRBV4-3 and TRBJ1-4; TRBD1 is a possible D gene (6 bases). Between the trimmed V and J ends, which lost 4 bases and 2 bases, there was a span of 11 bases. CDR3 length: 15 residues. Germline V lookup: CDR1 LGHNA, CDR2 YSLEER.

The genes are TRBV11-2 and TRBJ1-5; a weak D match, TRBD1 (5 bases). Trimming left V 1 base short and J 5 bases short, with 9 bases between. The CDR3 covers 14 residues. Germline CDR1 SGHAT, CDR2 FQNNGV. The CDR3 is CASSLGAGHQPQHF. For the CDR3, the DNA is TGTGCCAGCAGCTTAGGGGCAGGGCATCAGCCCCAGCATTTT.

This CDR3 is CASSGDRFNYGYTF. The CDR3 DNA is TGTGCCAGCAGCGGGGACAGGTTTAACTATGGCTACACCTTC. The chain recombines TRBV5-4 with TRBJ1-2, with 8 bases that match TRBD1. J lost 1 base, V lost 4 bases, and 3 bases had no gene match. From germline, CDR1 is SGHNT and CDR2 YYREEE (reference sequence). The CDR3 is 14 residues long.

V usage is TRBV7-3 and J usage is TRBJ1-1, with 7 bases that match TRBD1. Germline trimming cut 5 bases from V and 5 bases from J; bases unmatched to any gene: 5. The CDR3 runs 13 residues. Germline CDR1 reads SGHTA; CDR2 reads FQGTGA. The CDR3 sequence: CASSLDRETEAFF. The CDR3 DNA is TGTGCCAGCAGCCTAGACAGGGAGACTGAAGCTTTCTTT.

V is TRBV29-1 and J is TRBJ2-5; 10 nucleotides align to TRBD1. Trimming took 7 bases from V and 4 from J; bases not matched to a gene: 6. CDR1 is SQVTM, CDR2 ANQGSEA, per germline. The CDR3 contains 13 residues. CDR3 in amino acids: CSGGQGRGETQYF. DNA for the CDR3: TGCAGCGGGGGACAGGGGAGAGGAGAGACCCAGTACTTC. Complete variable domain (other parts from reference TRBV29-1 and TRBJ2-5): SAVISQKPSRDICQRGTSLTIQCQVDSQVTMMFWYRQQPGQSLTLIATANQGSEATYESGFVIDKFPISRPNLTFSTLTVSNMSPEDSSIYLCSGGQGRGETQYFGPGTRLLVL.

The V and J genes are TRBV9 and TRBJ1-2; no clear D. The germline CDR1 and CDR2 sequences are SGDLS and YYNGEE. This CDR3 region has 15 residues. Trimming took 0 bases from V and 7 from J, leaving 16 bases between them. The CDR3 DNA follows: TGTGCCAGCAGCGTAGCCCCGGGTAGTCAGCCTGGCTACACCTTC. Protein sequence: CASSVAPGSQPGYTF.

The genes are TRBV6-6 and TRBJ2-3; D might be TRBD2 (5 bases). CDR1 is MNHNY and CDR2 is SVGAGI in the germline V gene (reference sequence). The CDR3 sequence is 15 residues long. Trimming took 2 bases from V and 0 from J, leaving 9 bases between them. DNA for the CDR3: TGTGCCAGCAGTTACAGCGGTACTAGCACAGATACGCAGTATTTT. Translated, it gives CASSYSGTSTDTQYF.

This chain links TRBV28 with TRBJ2-1, with TRBD2 matching 9 bases. V lost 2 bases to trimming and J lost 4 bases; unmatched junction nucleotides: 3. This CDR3 has 15 residues. CDR1 MDHEN and CDR2 SYDVKM come from the germline V gene. The CDR3 DNA reads TGTGCCAGCAGTTTAGGGCTAGCGGGGTACAATGAGCAGTTCTTC. Translated, it gives CASSLGLAGYNEQFF.

This clone was counted at least ten times. This chain links TRBV4-2 with TRBJ2-3, with 8 bases that match TRBD2. In germline, CDR1 is LGHNA, CDR2 YNFKEQ. The CDR3 totals 16 residues. The trim removed 1 base at V and 1 base at J, leaving 4 bases unmatched. The CDR3 is CASSQAPGGGTDTQYF. CDR3 bases: TGTGCCAGCAGCCAAGCCCCGGGGGGGGGCACAGATACGCAGTATTTT.

The V and J genes are TRBV30 and TRBJ1-2, with D hard to call. The CDR3 totals 13 residues. V was pared by 0 bases and J by 5 bases, with 10 bases between. CDR1 and CDR2 from the germline V gene are GTSNPN and SVGIG (reference sequence). CDR3 nucleotide sequence: TGTGCCTGGAGTGTATCAGCGGGTTATGGCTACACCTTC. Translation: CAWSVSAGYGYTF.

V is TRBV7-2 and J is TRBJ2-4, with a tentative D call TRBD1 (5 bases). CDR3 length: 14 residues. Germline V CDR1 and CDR2: SGHTA, FQGNSA. Trimming removed 0 bases from V and 3 bases from J, with 6 bases in between. The chain's CDR3 is CASSLAGVKNIQYF. The CDR3 nucleotides read TGTGCCAGCAGCTTAGCAGGGGTCAAAAACATTCAGTACTTC.

This clone was picked up a small number of times. V gene TRBV5-1 combines with J gene TRBJ1-3, with no clear D. CDR1 SGHRS and CDR2 YFSETQ come from the germline V gene. The CDR3 spans 16 residues. The V end lost 4 bases, the J end lost 0 bases, and 14 bases lay between the germline ends. The CDR3 coding sequence is TGCGCCAGCAGCCCGGCGGGGTCAACCTCTGGAAACACCATATATTTT. It translates to CASSPAGSTSGNTIYF.

The CDR3 DNA is TGTGCCAGCAGAATAGGACTAGCGGGGGGCGGGTACACCGGGGAGCTGTTTTTT. Translation: CASRIGLAGGGYTGELFF. The V call is TRBV11-2, the J call TRBJ2-2; TRBD2 aligns across 14 bases. After removal of 6 bases from V and 3 bases from J, the junction contained 9 bases not matched to a gene. This CDR3 contains 18 residues. Germline-derived CDR1 and CDR2 are SGHAT and FQNNGV.

The chain uses TRBV6-6 and TRBJ1-4, with 11 nucleotides matching TRBD1. V gave up 1 base and J gave up 5 bases; unmatched junction bases: 3. The CDR3 is made up of 16 amino acids. CDR1 and CDR2 (germline): MNHNY, SVGAGI (reference sequence). The CDR3 nucleotides are TGTGCCAGCAGTTACTGGGGACAGGGGGAAAATGAAAAACTGTTTTTT. This encodes CASSYWGQGENEKLFF.

The V gene is TRBV5-1, the J gene TRBJ2-5, with 12 bases aligning to TRBD1. Per the germline V gene, CDR1 is SGHRS and CDR2 is YFSETQ. The trim removed 4 bases at V and 5 bases at J, leaving 6 bases unmatched. This CDR3 has 15 amino acids. The CDR3 sequence is CASSPGTGGRETQYF. The DNA of the CDR3 is TGCGCCAGCAGCCCGGGGACAGGGGGCCGGGAGACCCAGTACTTC.

The chain carries TRBV6-1 and TRBJ1-2, with 7 bases lining up with TRBD1. The CDR3 length is 14 residues. Looked up from germline, CDR1 is MNHNS and CDR2 is SASEGT. The ends lost 3 bases at V and 7 bases at J; junction bases unmatched: 8. CDR3 amino acids: CASSERQGVSGYTF. The CDR3 nucleotides read TGTGCCAGCAGTGAGAGGCAGGGGGTGTCTGGCTACACCTTC.

This clone was recorded once. J is TRBJ2-7 and V is TRBV6-5, with a possible D match to TRBD1 (5 bases). V dropped 0 bases and J dropped 7 bases, with 13 bases sitting between them. The CDR3 has 14 residues. CDR1 MNHEY and CDR2 SVGAGI come from the germline V gene. This chain's CDR3 is CASSYSRQTWEQYF. The CDR3, as DNA: TGTGCCAGCAGTTACTCACGACAGACTTGGGAGCAGTACTTC.

The J gene is TRBJ2-1, the V gene TRBV27; 8 bases are a match to TRBD2. The CDR3 sequence is 15 residues long. V trimming: 6 bases; J trimming: 3 bases; junction bases outside the gene matches: 7. Germline CDR1 reads MNHEY; CDR2 reads SMNVEV (reference sequence). The CDR3 sequence: CASSLTSGNYNEQFF. CDR3 DNA: TGTGCCAGCAGCCTTACTAGCGGAAACTACAATGAGCAGTTCTTC.

The V call is TRBV29-1, the J call TRBJ2-1; 8 nucleotides match TRBD2. Per germline, CDR1 SQVTM and CDR2 ANQGSEA. The junction had 16 bases not matched to a gene; V was cut back by 6 bases and J by 3 bases. This CDR3 has 17 residues. The CDR3 sequence: CSVVPLGAGVHYNEQFF. DNA for the CDR3: TGCAGCGTCGTACCTCTGGGAGCGGGGGTACACTACAATGAGCAGTTCTTC.

This chain links TRBV5-1 with TRBJ2-1, with 7 bases fitting TRBD2. CDR3 length equals 14 residues. The germline V gene encodes CDR1 SGHRS and CDR2 YFSETQ. V lost 4 bases to trimming and J lost 1 base; unmatched junction nucleotides: 2. CDR3 residues: CASSRGGSYNEQFF. The CDR3 DNA reads as TGCGCCAGCAGCAGGGGAGGGTCCTACAATGAGCAGTTCTTC.

The chain recombines TRBV4-3 with TRBJ1-2; D not certain. The CDR3 sequence is 17 residues long. Trimming removed 0 bases at V and 2 bases at J, with 16 bases between. Looked up from germline, CDR1 is LGHNA and CDR2 is YSLEER. The CDR3: CASSQEQLALTNYGYTF. The CDR3 nucleotides are TGCGCCAGCAGCCAAGAGCAGTTAGCACTAACAAACTATGGCTACACCTTC.

A few counts support this clone. The chain couples TRBV6-6 to TRBJ1-6, with 11 positions matching TRBD1. This CDR3 region has 16 residues. With 2 bases clipped from V and 6 bases from J, the junction kept 3 bases outside the gene matches. CDR1 and CDR2 from the germline V gene are MNHNY and SVGAGI (reference sequence). The CDR3 nucleotides are TGTGCCAGCAGTTACGGACAGGGGGCGGGTAATTCACCCCTCCACTTT. This translates into CASSYGQGAGNSPLHF.

This clone has just a few counts. This rearrangement joins TRBV4-2 to TRBJ2-7, with 10 bases matching TRBD1. The germline V gene has CDR1 LGHNA and CDR2 YNFKEQ. Germline trimming cut 0 bases from V and 7 bases from J; bases unmatched to any gene: 9. The CDR3 spans 16 residues. Here the CDR3 reads CASSQDVGTGVSEQYF. CDR3 coding DNA: TGTGCCAGCAGCCAAGATGTCGGGACAGGGGTGAGTGAGCAGTACTTC.

The rearrangement uses TRBV2 and TRBJ1-1; no clear D. CDR3 length equals 14 residues. V was trimmed by 2 bases and J by 0 bases, leaving 7 bases between them. Per the germline V gene, CDR1 is SNHLY and CDR2 is FYNNEI. This chain's CDR3 is CASSESEMNTEAFF. Written as DNA, the CDR3 is TGTGCCAGCAGTGAATCGGAGATGAACACTGAAGCTTTCTTT.

This chain uses TRBV6-1 with TRBJ2-5, with D maybe TRBD2 (6 bases). The CDR3 consists of 13 residues. V gave up 7 bases and J gave up 1 base, with 10 bases separating them. Germline V CDR1 and CDR2: MNHNS, SASEGT. The CDR3 DNA sequence: TGTGCCAGCACGGCCGGGGGCCAAGAGACCCAGTACTTC. Translated: CASTAGGQETQYF.

This chain connects TRBV27 to TRBJ1-6, with TRBD1 as a possible D gene (5 bases). Germline V gene sequence: CDR1 MNHEY, CDR2 SMNVEV (reference sequence). The CDR3 consists of 17 residues. Trimming pared 5 bases from V and 2 bases from J, leaving 16 bases between. DNA of the CDR3: TGTGCCAGCAGTAGAGAAGGGGTACGGACCTATAATTCACCCCTCCACTTT. It yields the protein CASSREGVRTYNSPLHF.

This clone was counted between two and nine times. The V gene is TRBV5-4, the J gene TRBJ2-1; 10 bases match TRBD2. Trimming took 4 bases from V and 2 from J; bases not matched to a gene: 9. This CDR3 contains 17 residues. Germline V gives CDR1 SGHNT, CDR2 YYREEE (reference sequence). CDR3 amino acids: CASSRGSGGTTYNEQFF. For the CDR3, the DNA is TGTGCCAGCAGCCGCGGTAGCGGGGGGACCACCTACAATGAGCAGTTCTTC.

The V and J genes are TRBV6-1 and TRBJ2-7; a weak D match, TRBD1 (6 bases). Germline CDR1 reads MNHNS; CDR2 reads SASEGT. This CDR3 region has 14 residues. With 5 bases removed from V and 2 bases from J, the gap between germline ends came to 13 bases. The CDR3 sequence is CASSLLGATYEQYF. The CDR3 DNA sequence: TGTGCCAGCAGTCTCCTGGGGGCAACCTACGAGCAGTACTTC.

The rearrangement joins TRBV27 to TRBJ2-2; D may be TRBD2 (6 bases). Germline-derived CDR1 and CDR2 are MNHEY and SMNVEV (reference sequence). V was cut by 2 bases and J by 6 bases, with 10 bases left in between. The length of the CDR3 is 14 residues. The chain's CDR3 is CASSLIGGAGELFF. The CDR3 DNA reads TGTGCCAGCAGTTTAATTGGAGGGGCCGGGGAGCTGTTTTTT.

The chain links TRBV19 to TRBJ2-1; 9 bases are a match to TRBD1. The V and J ends lost 5 bases and 3 bases, in that order; junction bases with no gene match: 5. The germline CDR1 and CDR2 sequences are LNHDA and SQIVND (reference sequence). The CDR3 has 15 residues. The CDR3 loop reads CASSPQGAHYNEQFF. The CDR3, as DNA: TGTGCCAGTAGTCCACAGGGGGCACACTACAATGAGCAGTTCTTC. Filled out from reference TRBV19 and TRBJ2-1, the complete variable domain reads DGGITQSPKYLFRKEGQNVTLSCEQNLNHDAMYWYRQDPGQGLRLIYYSQIVNDFQKGDIAEGYSVSREKKESFPLTVTSAQKNPTAFYLCASSPQGAHYNEQFFGPGTRLTVL.

CDR3 sequence: CSARWADTQYF. DNA for the CDR3: TGCAGTGCTAGGTGGGCGGATACGCAGTATTTT. The chain is built from TRBV20-1 and TRBJ2-3; D is undetermined. V was pared by 3 bases and J by 6 bases, with 7 bases between. Germline V gene data show CDR1 as DFQATT and CDR2 as SNEGSKA (reference sequence). The CDR3 is 11 residues long.

The V and J genes are TRBV28 and TRBJ2-5, with no clear D. The V gene lost 3 bases and the J gene lost 3 bases, with 17 bases spanning the gap. Germline V gives CDR1 MDHEN, CDR2 SYDVKM. The CDR3 totals 16 residues. For the CDR3, the DNA is TGTGCCAGCAGTTTCAGTGTGGTTCCTCTGGAAGAGACCCAGTACTTC. It specifies CASSFSVVPLEETQYF.